Following are 2 T cell receptor beta chains from one sample sequenced in a study of cytomegalovirus exposure and HLA in healthy donors. Sequenced by immunoSEQ multiplex PCR; TCRdb stores in-frame clones only, minus some. The table lists a few hundred thousand clones, just over 85% of them singletons, with over 0.95% in the top ten. Sequenced input: PBMCs. The receptors derive from a woman between 18 and 29 years old in good health and CMV-seronegative.

The chain employs TRBV11-3 and TRBJ1-2, with unresolved D. Per germline, CDR1 SGHNT and CDR2 YENEEA. The CDR3 consists of 17 residues. V lost 2 bases, J lost 3 bases, and 19 bases lay in between. Written as DNA, the CDR3 is TGTGCCAGCAGCTTATCCCTTCTGGGCAGGTCGGACTATGGCTACACCTTC. Translated, it gives CASSLSLLGRSDYGYTF.

The chain joins TRBV11-2 to TRBJ1-4, with a weak D call TRBD1 (5 bases). Trimming removed 2 bases from V and 9 bases from J, with 13 bases in between. The V gene's germline CDR1 is SGHAT and CDR2 FQNNGV. The CDR3 spans 14 residues. CDR3 DNA: TGTGCCAGCAGCTTAAGTGGGCCAGGGAAAAAACTGTTTTTT. Amino acid sequence: CASSLSGPGKKLFF.